This TCR beta chain was retrieved from a study of blood T cell repertoires in COVID-19. Germline CDR1 KGHSH, CDR2 LQKENI. V trimming: 2 bases; J trimming: 1 base; junction bases outside the gene matches: 1. The CDR3 length is 15 residues. The protocol was immunoSEQ multiplex PCR, while the TCRdb copy is restricted to in-frame clones and leaves out a portion. Of some 170,000 clones listed, about 90% are singletons. The chain carries TRBV18 and TRBJ2-4; 8 bases match TRBD2. The sample was PBMCs or T cells enriched from blood (not recorded which). The TCR sequence derives from a human donor with acute COVID-19. The donor label of this sample is uncertain. CDR3 DNA: TGTGCCAGCTCACCAGGCGGGGGGGCCAAAAACATTCAGTACTTC. This translates into CASSPGGGAKNIQYF.